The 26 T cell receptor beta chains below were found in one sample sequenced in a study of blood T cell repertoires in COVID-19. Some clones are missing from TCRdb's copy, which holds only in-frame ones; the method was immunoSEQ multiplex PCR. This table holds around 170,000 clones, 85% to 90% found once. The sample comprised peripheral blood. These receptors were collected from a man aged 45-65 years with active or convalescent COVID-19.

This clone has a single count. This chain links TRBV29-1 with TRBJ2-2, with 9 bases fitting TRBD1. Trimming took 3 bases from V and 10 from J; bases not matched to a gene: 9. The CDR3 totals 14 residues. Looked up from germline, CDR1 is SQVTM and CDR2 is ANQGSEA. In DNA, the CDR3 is TGCAGCGTTGAGGTAGACAGGGGGACCCCGGAGCTGTTTTTT. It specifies CSVEVDRGTPELFF.

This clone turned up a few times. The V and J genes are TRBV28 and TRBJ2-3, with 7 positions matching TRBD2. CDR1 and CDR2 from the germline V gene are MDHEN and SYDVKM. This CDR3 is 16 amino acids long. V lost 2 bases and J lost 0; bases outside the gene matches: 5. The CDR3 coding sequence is TGTGCCAGCAGTTTAAGCGGACTAGGAAGCACAGATACGCAGTATTTT. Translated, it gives CASSLSGLGSTDTQYF.

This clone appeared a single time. DNA of the CDR3: TGTGCCAGCACCACCGACAGGGGGCGAGGCTACACCTTC. This sequence encodes CASTTDRGRGYTF. The J gene is TRBJ1-2, the V gene TRBV12-3 or TRBV12-4, with 10 bases lining up with TRBD1. This CDR3 has 13 residues. Unmatched junction bases numbered 7, after V lost 7 bases and J lost 8 bases.

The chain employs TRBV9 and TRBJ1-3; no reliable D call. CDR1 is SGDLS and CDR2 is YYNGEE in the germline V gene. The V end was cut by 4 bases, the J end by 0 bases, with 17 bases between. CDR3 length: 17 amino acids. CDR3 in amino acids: CASSSQREGLSGNTIYF. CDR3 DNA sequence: TGTGCCAGCAGCTCCCAGCGGGAAGGTCTCTCTGGAAACACCATATATTTT.

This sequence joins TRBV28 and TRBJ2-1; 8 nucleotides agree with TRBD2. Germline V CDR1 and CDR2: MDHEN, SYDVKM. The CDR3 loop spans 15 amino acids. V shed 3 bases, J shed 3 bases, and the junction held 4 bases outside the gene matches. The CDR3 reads CASSFRGGLYNEQFF. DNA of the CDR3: TGTGCCAGCAGTTTCCGCGGGGGGCTCTACAATGAGCAGTTCTTC.

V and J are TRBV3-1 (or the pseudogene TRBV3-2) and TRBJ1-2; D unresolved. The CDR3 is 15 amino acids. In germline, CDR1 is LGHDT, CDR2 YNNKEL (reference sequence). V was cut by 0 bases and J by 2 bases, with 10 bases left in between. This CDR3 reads CASSQDGAENYGYTF. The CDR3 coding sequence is TGTGCCAGCAGCCAAGACGGTGCGGAAAACTATGGCTACACCTTC.

DNA of the CDR3: TGTGCCAGCAGCTTAGAAATAGTAATAGAAGCTTTCTTT. Its protein product is CASSLEIVIEAFF. The V gene is TRBV7-9, the J gene TRBJ1-1, with D unresolved. The CDR3 length is 13 residues. Trimming left V 1 base short and J 8 bases short, with 11 bases between. Germline V gene sequence: CDR1 SEHNR, CDR2 FQNEAQ (reference sequence).

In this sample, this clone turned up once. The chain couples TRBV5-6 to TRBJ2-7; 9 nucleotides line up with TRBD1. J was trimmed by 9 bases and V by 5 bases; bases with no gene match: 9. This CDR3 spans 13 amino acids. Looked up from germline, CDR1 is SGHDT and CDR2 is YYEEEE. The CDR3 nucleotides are TGTGCCAGCAGTTACGGGACAGGGAGGCGGCAGTACTTC. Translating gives CASSYGTGRRQYF.

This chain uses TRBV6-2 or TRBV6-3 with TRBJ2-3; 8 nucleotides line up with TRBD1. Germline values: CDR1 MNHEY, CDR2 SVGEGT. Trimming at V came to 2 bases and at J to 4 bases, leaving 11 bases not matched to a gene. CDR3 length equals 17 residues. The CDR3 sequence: CASSYELGQGSADTQYF. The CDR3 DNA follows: TGTGCCAGCAGTTACGAACTTGGACAGGGATCCGCAGATACGCAGTATTTT.

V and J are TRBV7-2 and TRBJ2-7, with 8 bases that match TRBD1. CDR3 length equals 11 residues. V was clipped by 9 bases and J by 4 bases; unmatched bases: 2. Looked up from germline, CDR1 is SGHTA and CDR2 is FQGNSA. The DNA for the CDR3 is TGTGCCAGTGGGGACAGGTACGAGCAGTACTTC. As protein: CASGDRYEQYF.

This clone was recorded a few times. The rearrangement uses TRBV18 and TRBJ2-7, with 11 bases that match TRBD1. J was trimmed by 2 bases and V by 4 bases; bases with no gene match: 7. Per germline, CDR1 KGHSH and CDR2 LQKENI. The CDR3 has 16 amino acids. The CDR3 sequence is CASSRRTGGDPYEQYF. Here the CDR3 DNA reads TGTGCCAGCTCACGAAGGACAGGGGGCGACCCCTACGAGCAGTACTTC.

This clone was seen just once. DNA of the CDR3: TGTGCCAGCAGTTGGACTAGCACGAACTACGAGCAGTACTTC. This sequence encodes CASSWTSTNYEQYF. The J gene is TRBJ2-7, the V gene TRBV5-5; 8 bases are shared with TRBD2. In germline, CDR1 is SGHKS, CDR2 YYEKEE (reference sequence). Trimming took 5 bases from V and 3 from J; bases not matched to a gene: 7. The CDR3 spans 14 residues.

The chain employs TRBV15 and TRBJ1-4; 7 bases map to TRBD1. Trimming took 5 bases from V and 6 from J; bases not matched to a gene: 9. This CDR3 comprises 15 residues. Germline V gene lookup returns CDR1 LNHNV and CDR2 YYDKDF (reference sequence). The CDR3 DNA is TGTGCCACCAGCCGAAACAGGGGAGGCGATGAAAAACTGTTTTTT. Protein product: CATSRNRGGDEKLFF.

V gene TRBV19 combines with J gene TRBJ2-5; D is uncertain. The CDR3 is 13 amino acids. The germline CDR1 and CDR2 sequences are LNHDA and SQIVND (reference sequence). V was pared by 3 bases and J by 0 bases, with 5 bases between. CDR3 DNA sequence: TGTGCCAGTAGTATTACAGACCAAGAGACCCAGTACTTC. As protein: CASSITDQETQYF.

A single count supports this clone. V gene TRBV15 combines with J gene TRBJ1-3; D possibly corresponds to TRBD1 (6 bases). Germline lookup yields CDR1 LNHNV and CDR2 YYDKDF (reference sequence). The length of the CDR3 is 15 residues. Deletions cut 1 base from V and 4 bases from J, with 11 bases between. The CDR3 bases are TGTGCCACCAGCAGAGGTCGGACAGACGGAAACACCATATATTTT. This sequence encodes CATSRGRTDGNTIYF.

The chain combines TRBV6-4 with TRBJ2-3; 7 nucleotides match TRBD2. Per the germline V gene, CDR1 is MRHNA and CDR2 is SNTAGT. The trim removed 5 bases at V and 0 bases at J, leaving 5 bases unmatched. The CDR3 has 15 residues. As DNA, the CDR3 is TGTGCCAGCAGTACTAGCGTACGAAGCACAGATACGCAGTATTTT. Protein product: CASSTSVRSTDTQYF.

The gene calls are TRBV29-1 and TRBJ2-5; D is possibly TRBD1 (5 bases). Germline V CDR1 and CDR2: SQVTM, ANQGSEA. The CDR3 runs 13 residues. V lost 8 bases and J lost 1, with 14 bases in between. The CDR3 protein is CSSSTALQETQYF. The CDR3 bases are TGCAGCTCCTCGACAGCTCTCCAAGAGACCCAGTACTTC. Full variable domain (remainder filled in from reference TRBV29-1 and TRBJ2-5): SAVISQKPSRDICQRGTSLTIQCQVDSQVTMMFWYRQQPGQSLTLIATANQGSEATYESGFVIDKFPISRPNLTFSTLTVSNMSPEDSSIYLCSSSTALQETQYFGPGTRLLVL.

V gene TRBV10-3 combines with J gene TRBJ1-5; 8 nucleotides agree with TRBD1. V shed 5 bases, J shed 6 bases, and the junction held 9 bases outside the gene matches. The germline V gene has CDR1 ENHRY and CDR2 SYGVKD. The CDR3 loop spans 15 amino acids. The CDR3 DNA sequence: TGTGCCATCAGTCAGGACAGGGTGGGGAGTCAGCCCCAGCATTTT. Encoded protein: CAISQDRVGSQPQHF.

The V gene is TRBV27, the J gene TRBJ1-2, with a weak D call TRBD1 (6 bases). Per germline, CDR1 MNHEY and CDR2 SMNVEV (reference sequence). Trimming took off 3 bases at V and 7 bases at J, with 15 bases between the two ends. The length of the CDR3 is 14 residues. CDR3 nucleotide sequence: TGTGCCAGCAGTTTTTCCAGGGGCGAGACTGGCTACACCTTC. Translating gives CASSFSRGETGYTF.

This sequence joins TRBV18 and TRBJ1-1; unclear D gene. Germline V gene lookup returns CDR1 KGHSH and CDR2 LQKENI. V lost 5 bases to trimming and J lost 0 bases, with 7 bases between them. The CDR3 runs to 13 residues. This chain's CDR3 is CASSSDLNTEAFF. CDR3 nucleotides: TGTGCCAGCTCAAGCGATCTGAACACTGAAGCTTTCTTT.

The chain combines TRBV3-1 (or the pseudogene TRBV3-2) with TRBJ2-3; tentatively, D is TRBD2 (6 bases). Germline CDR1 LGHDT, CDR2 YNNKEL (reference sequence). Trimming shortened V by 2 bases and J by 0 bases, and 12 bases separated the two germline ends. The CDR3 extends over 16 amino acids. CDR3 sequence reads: CASSQPAGTSTDTQYF. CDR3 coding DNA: TGTGCCAGCAGCCAACCTGCCGGGACTAGCACAGATACGCAGTATTTT.

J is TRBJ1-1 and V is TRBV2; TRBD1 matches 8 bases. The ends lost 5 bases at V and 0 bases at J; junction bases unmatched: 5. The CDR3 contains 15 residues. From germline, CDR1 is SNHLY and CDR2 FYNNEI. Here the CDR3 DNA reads TGTGCCAGCAGTTGGGACAGGAGCCTGAACACTGAAGCTTTCTTT. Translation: CASSWDRSLNTEAFF.

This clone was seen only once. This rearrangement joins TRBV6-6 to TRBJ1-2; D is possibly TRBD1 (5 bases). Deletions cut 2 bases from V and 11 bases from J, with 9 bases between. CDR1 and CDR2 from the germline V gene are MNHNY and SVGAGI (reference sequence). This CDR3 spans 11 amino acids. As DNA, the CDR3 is TGTGCCAGCAGTTACAGGCAGGGATACACCTTC. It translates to CASSYRQGYTF.

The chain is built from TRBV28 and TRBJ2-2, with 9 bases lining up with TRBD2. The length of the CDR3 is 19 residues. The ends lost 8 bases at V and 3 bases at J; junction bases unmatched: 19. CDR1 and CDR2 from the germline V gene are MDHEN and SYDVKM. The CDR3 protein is CASERGSGGPGGYTGELFF. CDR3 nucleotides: TGTGCCAGCGAACGGGGTAGCGGGGGCCCAGGGGGGTACACCGGGGAGCTGTTTTTT. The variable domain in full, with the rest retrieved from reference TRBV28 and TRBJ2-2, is DVKVTQSSRYLVKRTGEKVFLECVQDMDHENMFWYRQDPGLGLRLIYFSYDVKMKEKGDIPEGYSVSREKKERFSLILESASTNQTSMYLCASERGSGGPGGYTGELFFGEGSRLTVL.

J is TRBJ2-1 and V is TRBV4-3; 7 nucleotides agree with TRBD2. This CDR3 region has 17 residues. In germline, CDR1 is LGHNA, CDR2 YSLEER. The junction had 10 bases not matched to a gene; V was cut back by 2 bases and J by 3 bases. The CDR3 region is CASSQSPSGNYYNEQFF. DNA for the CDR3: TGCGCCAGCAGCCAATCCCCTAGCGGAAATTACTACAATGAGCAGTTCTTC.

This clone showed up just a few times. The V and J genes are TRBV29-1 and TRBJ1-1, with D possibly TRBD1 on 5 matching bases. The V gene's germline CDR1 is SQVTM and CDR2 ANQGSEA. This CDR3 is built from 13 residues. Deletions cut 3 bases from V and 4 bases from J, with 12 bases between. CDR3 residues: CSVDFWGGTEAFF. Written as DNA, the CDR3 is TGCAGCGTTGATTTTTGGGGGGGCACTGAAGCTTTCTTT.